These T cell receptor beta chains were read from a single sample in a study of cytomegalovirus exposure and HLA in healthy donors. Measured with immunoSEQ multiplex PCR; TCRdb has only the in-frame clones, and not every one. Here the sample spans some 120,000 clones, roughly 78% being singletons. Sequencing used PBMCs. The source is a man aged 25-45 years in good health and CMV-seronegative. Each CDR3 is given without its conserved first and last residue.

CDR3: ASSQEASGFYEQY
V: TRBV4-3
J: TRBJ2-7

CDR3: ASSQVGSGDTQY
V: TRBV4-3
J: TRBJ2-3

CDR3: ASSLSVSNQPQH
V: TRBV5-6
J: TRBJ1-5

CDR3: ASSYSGQGGYGYT
V: TRBV6-5
J: TRBJ1-2

CDR3: ATPTGSSGGQSGETQY
V: TRBV6-4
J: TRBJ2-5

CDR3: ASSPPGRGETQY
V: TRBV18
J: TRBJ2-5

CDR3: ASSPDRMNTEAF
V: TRBV5-1
J: TRBJ1-1

CDR3: ASSLARTGLTDTQY
V: TRBV5-1
J: TRBJ2-3

CDR3: ASSHPGQGAHEQY
V: TRBV7-9
J: TRBJ2-7

CDR3: ASSPSQGAIMAEAF
V: TRBV4-1
J: TRBJ1-1

CDR3: ASRGALAGNEQF
V: TRBV5-6
J: TRBJ2-1

CDR3: ASSSLSGSYEQY
V: TRBV28
J: TRBJ2-7

CDR3: AISGVSGVETQY
V: TRBV10-3
J: TRBJ2-5

CDR3: ASSSSIVNYGYT
V: TRBV28
J: TRBJ1-2

CDR3: ASSGSRDTFSTNEKLF
V: TRBV5-1
J: TRBJ1-4

CDR3: ASSPPGAPKVHEQY
V: TRBV7-9
J: TRBJ2-7

CDR3: ASLGGTGELF
V: TRBV10-2
J: TRBJ2-2

CDR3: ASSLGLAGSQETQY
V: TRBV7-8
J: TRBJ2-5

CDR3: ASSPGGPGEKLF
V: TRBV28
J: TRBJ1-4

CDR3: ATSRGLNTGELF
V: TRBV10-3
J: TRBJ2-2

CDR3: ASSSGQQANQPQH
V: TRBV7-8
J: TRBJ1-5

CDR3: ASSPRTSYEQY
V: TRBV9
J: NA

CDR3: ASSQGTVSSGANVLT
V: TRBV18
J: TRBJ2-6

CDR3: ASSYYSTGTGELF
V: TRBV6-5
J: TRBJ2-2

CDR3: ASSLRLGLQETQY
V: TRBV7-7
J: TRBJ2-5

CDR3: ASSLGQDSPLH
V: TRBV5-1
J: TRBJ1-6

CDR3: ASSLPSEGARSNEQF
V: TRBV28
J: TRBJ2-1

CDR3: ASMLGRRLNIQY
V: TRBV28
J: TRBJ2-4

CDR3: ASSQGSPGPQY
V: TRBV4-3
J: TRBJ2-7

CDR3: ASSLGKREPREQY
V: TRBV11-2
J: TRBJ2-7

CDR3: ASLPWASGTTEQY
V: TRBV5-5
J: TRBJ2-7

CDR3: ASSDIGSQPQH
V: TRBV11-2
J: TRBJ1-5

CDR3: ASSSRSSSSGNTIY
V: TRBV9
J: TRBJ1-3

CDR3: ASSSPSDSNYGYT
V: TRBV6-5
J: TRBJ1-2

CDR3: ATSRDLGLTYEQY
V: TRBV15
J: TRBJ2-7

CDR3: ASSQDGRGLIREQF
V: TRBV4-2
J: TRBJ2-1

CDR3: ASSELRESDTQY
V: TRBV6-1
J: TRBJ2-3

CDR3: ASSMQGAGYNEQF
V: TRBV6-1
J: TRBJ2-1

CDR3: ASSLAIYGYT
V: TRBV5-6
J: TRBJ1-2

CDR3: AISPGARAGETQY
V: TRBV27
J: TRBJ2-5

CDR3: ASSLRGDSYEQY
V: TRBV27
J: TRBJ2-7